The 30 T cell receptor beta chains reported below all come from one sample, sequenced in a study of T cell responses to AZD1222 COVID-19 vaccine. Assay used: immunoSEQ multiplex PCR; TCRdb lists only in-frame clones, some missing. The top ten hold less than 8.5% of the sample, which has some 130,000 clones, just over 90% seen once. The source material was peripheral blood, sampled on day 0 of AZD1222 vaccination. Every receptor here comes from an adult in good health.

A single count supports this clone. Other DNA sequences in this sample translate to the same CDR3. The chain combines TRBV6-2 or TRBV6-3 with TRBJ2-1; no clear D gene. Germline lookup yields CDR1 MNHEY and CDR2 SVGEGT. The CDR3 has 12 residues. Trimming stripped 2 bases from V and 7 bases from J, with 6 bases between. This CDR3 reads CASSYPPNEQFF. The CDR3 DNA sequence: TGTGCCAGCAGTTACCCGCCGAATGAGCAGTTCTTC.

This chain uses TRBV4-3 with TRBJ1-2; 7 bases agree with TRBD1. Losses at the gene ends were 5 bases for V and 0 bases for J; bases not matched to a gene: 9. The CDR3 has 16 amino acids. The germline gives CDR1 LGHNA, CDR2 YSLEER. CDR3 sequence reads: CASSIIQGDPNYGYTF. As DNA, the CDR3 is TGCGCCAGCAGCATAATCCAGGGGGATCCTAACTATGGCTACACCTTC.

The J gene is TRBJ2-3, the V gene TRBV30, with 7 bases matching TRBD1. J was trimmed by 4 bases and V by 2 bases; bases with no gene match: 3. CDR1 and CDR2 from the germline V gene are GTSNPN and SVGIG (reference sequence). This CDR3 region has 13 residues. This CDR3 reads CAWSRQGADTQYF. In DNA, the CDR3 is TGTGCCTGGAGTCGGCAGGGGGCAGATACGCAGTATTTT.

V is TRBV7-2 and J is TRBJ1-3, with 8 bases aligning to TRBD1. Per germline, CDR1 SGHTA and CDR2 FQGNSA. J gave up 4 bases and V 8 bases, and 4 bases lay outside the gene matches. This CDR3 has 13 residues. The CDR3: CASAGGAGNTIYF. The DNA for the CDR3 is TGTGCCAGCGCAGGGGGCGCAGGAAACACCATATATTTT.

The CDR3 DNA is TGTGCCAGCAGCCCCGAGGGGTGGCGAAATGAAAAACTGTTTTTT. The encoded protein is CASSPEGWRNEKLFF. This chain joins TRBV5-4 and TRBJ1-4, with TRBD1 as a possible D gene (5 bases). The CDR3 runs to 15 residues. Per germline, CDR1 SGHNT and CDR2 YYREEE (reference sequence). V lost 4 bases, J lost 5 bases, and 15 bases lay in between.

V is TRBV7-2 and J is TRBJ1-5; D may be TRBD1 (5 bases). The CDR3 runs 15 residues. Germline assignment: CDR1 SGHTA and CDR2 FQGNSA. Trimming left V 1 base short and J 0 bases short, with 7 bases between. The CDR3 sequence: CASSLVGDSNQPQHF. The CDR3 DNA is TGTGCCAGCAGCTTAGTGGGGGATAGCAATCAGCCCCAGCATTTT. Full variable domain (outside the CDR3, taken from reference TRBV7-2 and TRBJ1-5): GAGVSQSPSNKVTEKGKDVELRCDPISGHTALYWYRQSLGQGLEFLIYFQGNSAPDKSGLPSDRFSAERTGGSVSTLTIQRTQQEDSAVYLCASSLVGDSNQPQHFGDGTRLSIL.

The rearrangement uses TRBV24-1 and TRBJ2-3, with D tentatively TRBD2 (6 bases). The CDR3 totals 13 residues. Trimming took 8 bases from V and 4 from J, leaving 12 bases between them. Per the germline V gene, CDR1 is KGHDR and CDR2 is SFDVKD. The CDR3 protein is CATTGGVADTQYF. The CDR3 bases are TGTGCCACCACCGGGGGAGTCGCAGATACGCAGTATTTT.

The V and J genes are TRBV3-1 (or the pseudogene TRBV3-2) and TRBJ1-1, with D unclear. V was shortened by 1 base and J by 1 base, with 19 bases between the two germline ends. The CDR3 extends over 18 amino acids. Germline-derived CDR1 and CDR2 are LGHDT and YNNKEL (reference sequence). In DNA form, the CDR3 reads TGTGCCAGCAGCCAAGTTGTCAGAACGCCAAAAACGAACACTGAAGCTTTCTTT. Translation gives CASSQVVRTPKTNTEAFF.

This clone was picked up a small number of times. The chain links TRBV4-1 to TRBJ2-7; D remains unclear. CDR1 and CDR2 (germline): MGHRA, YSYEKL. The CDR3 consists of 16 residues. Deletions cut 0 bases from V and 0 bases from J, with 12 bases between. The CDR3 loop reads CASSQDSGLLSYEQYF. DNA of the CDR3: TGCGCCAGCAGCCAAGATTCAGGCCTCCTCTCCTACGAGCAGTACTTC.

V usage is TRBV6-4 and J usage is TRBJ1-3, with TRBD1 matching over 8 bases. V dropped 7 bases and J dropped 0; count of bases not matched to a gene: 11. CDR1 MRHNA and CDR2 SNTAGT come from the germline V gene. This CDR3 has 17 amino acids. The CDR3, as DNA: TGTGCCAGCACCACCGGACAGGGTATTTTCTCTGGAAACACCATATATTTT. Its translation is CASTTGQGIFSGNTIYF.

DNA of the CDR3: TGTGCCAGCAGTTTTCAAGGGGGGCTCGAGCAGTACTTC. Protein: CASSFQGGLEQYF. The rearrangement uses TRBV27 and TRBJ2-7; D is perhaps TRBD1 or TRBD2 (6 bases each). Germline V gene lookup returns CDR1 MNHEY and CDR2 SMNVEV (reference sequence). V lost 3 bases and J lost 6, with 12 bases in between. This CDR3 region has 13 residues.

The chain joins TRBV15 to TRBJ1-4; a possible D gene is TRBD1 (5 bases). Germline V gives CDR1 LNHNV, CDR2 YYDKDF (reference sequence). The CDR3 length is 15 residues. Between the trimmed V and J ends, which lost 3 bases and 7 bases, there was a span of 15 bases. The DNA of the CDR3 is TGTGCCACCAGCAGGGTGGGGGACTTGGCTGAAAAACTGTTTTTT. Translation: CATSRVGDLAEKLFF. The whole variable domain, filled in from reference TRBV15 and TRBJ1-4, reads DAMVIQNPRYQVTQFGKPVTLSCSQTLNHNVMYWYQQKSSQAPKLLFHYYDKDFNNEADTPDNFQSRRPNTSFCFLDIRSPGLGDTAMYLCATSRVGDLAEKLFFGSGTQLSVL.

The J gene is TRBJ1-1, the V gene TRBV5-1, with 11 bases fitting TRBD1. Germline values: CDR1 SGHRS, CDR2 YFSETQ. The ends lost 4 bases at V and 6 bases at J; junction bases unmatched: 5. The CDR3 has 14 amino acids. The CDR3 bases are TGCGCCAGCAGCCCGGGACAGGGGGACGCTGAAGCTTTCTTT. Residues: CASSPGQGDAEAFF.

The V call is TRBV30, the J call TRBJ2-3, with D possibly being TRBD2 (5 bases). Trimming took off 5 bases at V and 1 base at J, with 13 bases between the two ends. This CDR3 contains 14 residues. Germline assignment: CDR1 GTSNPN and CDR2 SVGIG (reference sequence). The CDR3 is CAWCRGRGTDTQYF. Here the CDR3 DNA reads TGTGCCTGGTGCCGCGGGCGGGGCACAGATACGCAGTATTTT.

The CDR3 is CATSDWNGYTF. CDR3 sequence (DNA): TGTGCCACCAGTGATTGGAATGGCTACACCTTC. The chain combines TRBV24-1 with TRBJ1-2, with D hard to call. Trimming pared 2 bases from V and 6 bases from J, leaving 3 bases between. The germline gives CDR1 KGHDR, CDR2 SFDVKD. This CDR3 region has 11 residues.

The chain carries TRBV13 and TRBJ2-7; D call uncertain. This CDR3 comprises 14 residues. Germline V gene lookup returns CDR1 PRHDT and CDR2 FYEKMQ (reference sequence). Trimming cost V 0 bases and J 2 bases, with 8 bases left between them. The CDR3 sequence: CASSLGRRTYEQYF. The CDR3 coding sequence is TGTGCCAGCAGCTTAGGCAGGCGAACCTACGAGCAGTACTTC. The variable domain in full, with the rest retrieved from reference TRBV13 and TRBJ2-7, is AAGVIQSPRHLIKEKRETATLKCYPIPRHDTVYWYQQGPGQDPQFLISFYEKMQSDKGSIPDRFSAQQFSDYHSELNMSSLELGDSALYFCASSLGRRTYEQYFGPGTRLTVT.

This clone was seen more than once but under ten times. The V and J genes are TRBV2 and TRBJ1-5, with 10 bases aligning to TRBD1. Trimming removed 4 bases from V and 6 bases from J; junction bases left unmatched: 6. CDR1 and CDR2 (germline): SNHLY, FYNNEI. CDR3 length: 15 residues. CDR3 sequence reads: CASSAGQGSSQPQHF. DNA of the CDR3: TGTGCCAGCAGTGCGGGACAGGGGTCTAGTCAGCCCCAGCATTTT.

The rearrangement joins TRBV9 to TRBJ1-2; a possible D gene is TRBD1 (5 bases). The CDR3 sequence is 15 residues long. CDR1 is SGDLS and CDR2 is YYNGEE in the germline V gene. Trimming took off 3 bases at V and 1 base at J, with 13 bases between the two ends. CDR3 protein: CASSARDRINYGYTF. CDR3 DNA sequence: TGTGCCAGCAGCGCCCGGGACCGAATTAACTATGGCTACACCTTC.

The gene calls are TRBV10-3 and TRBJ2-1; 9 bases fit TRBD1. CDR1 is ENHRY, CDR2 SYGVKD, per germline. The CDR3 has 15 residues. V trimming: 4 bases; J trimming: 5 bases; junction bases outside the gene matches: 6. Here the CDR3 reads CAISGIDRGDNEQFF. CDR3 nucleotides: TGTGCCATCAGTGGGATTGACAGGGGGGACAATGAGCAGTTCTTC.

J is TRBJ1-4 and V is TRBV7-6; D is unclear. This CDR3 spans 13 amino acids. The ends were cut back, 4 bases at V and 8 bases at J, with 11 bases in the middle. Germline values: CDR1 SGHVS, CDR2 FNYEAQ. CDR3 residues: CASSSRKDEKLFF. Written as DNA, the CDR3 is TGTGCCAGCAGCTCCAGAAAGGACGAAAAACTGTTTTTT.

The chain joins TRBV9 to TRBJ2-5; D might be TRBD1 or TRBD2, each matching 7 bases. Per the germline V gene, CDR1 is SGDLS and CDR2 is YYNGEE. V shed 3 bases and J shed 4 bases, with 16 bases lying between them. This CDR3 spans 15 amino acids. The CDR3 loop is CASSGRGEGRETQYF. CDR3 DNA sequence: TGTGCCAGCAGCGGCAGGGGGGAGGGTAGAGAGACCCAGTACTTC.

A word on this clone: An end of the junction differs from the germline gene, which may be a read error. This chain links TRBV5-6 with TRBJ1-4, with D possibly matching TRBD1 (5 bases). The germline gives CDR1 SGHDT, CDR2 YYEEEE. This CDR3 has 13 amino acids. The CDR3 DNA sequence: TGTGCCAGCAGCTTGTCCGGGGGTGAAAACCTGTTTTTT. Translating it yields CASSLSGGENLFF.

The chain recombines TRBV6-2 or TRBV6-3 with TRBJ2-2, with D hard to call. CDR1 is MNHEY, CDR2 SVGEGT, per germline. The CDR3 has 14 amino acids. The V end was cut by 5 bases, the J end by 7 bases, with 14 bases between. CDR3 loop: CASSRVLTGGELFF. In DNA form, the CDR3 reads TGTGCCAGCAGTCGGGTTTTAACGGGCGGGGAGCTGTTTTTT.

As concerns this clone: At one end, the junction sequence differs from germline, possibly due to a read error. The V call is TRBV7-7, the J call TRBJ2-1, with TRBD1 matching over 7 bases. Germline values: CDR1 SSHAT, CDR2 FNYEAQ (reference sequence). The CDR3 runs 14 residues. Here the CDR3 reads CASSFRQGDNEQFF. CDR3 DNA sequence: TGTGCTAGCAGCTTCAGGCAGGGGGACAATGAGCAGTTCTTC.

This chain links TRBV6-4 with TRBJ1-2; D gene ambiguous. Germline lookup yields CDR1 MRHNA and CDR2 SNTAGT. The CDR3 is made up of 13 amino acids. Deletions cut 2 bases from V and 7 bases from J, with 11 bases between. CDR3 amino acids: CASSDKDRGGYTF. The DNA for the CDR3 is TGTGCCAGCAGTGACAAGGACCGGGGTGGCTACACCTTC.

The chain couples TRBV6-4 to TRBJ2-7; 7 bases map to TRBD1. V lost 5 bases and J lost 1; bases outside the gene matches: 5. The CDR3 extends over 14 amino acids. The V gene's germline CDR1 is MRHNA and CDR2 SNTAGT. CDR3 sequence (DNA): TGTGCCAGCAGTCCCGGGACAGCTTCCTACGAGCAGTACTTC. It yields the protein CASSPGTASYEQYF.

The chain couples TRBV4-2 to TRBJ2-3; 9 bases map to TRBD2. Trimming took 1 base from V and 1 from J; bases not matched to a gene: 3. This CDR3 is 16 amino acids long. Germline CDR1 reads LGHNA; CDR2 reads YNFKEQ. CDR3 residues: CASSQGLAEGTDTQYF. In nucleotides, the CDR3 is TGTGCCAGCAGCCAAGGACTAGCGGAAGGCACAGATACGCAGTATTTT.

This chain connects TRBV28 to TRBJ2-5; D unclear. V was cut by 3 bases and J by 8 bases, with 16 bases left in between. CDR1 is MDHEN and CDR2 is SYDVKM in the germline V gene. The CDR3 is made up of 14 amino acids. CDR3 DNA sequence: TGTGCCAGCAGTTTTGGGGTAGGCGGTGGAACCCAGTACTTC. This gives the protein CASSFGVGGGTQYF.

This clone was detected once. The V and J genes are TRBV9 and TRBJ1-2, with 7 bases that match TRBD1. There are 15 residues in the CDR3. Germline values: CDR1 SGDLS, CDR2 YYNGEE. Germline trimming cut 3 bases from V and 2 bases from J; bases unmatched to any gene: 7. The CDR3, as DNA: TGTGCCAGCAGCGCCCGACCGGGACAGAACTATGGCTACACCTTC. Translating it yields CASSARPGQNYGYTF. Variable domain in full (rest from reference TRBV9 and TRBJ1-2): DSGVTQTPKHLITATGQRVTLRCSPRSGDLSVYWYQQSLDQGLQFLIQYYNGEERAKGNILERFSAQQFPDLHSELNLSSLELGDSALYFCASSARPGQNYGYTFGSGTRLTVV.

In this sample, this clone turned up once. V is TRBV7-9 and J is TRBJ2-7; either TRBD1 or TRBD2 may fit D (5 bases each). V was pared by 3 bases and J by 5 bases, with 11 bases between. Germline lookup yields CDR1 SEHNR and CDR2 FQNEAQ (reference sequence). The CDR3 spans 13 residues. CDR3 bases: TGTGCCAGCAGCTTTTCCCGGGGCGACGAGCAGTACTTC. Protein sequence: CASSFSRGDEQYF.